This T cell receptor (beta chain) was sequenced in a study of siplizumab effects on memory and regulatory T cells. The study's findings and limits: Alloreactive CD4+ clones that could be mapped were on average about 70% Treg-derived with siplizumab, against about 30% in controls. Proliferating Tregs in siplizumab cultures were never verified as suppressive. Siplizumab significantly brought down the alloreactive sequences that trace back to unstimulated CD4+ memory cells.

Of note for this clone: Its target is unknown.

Here immunoSEQ multiplex PCR was the method, and the copy in TCRdb shows in-frame clones only, minus some. The sample records some 120,000 clones, 85% to 95% being singletons. J lost 7 bases, V lost 4 bases, and 4 bases had no gene match. Germline V gene sequence: CDR1 SGHAT, CDR2 FQNNGV. This CDR3 has 15 amino acids. The source is a human donor in good health. V usage is TRBV11-2 and J usage is TRBJ2-1, with 13 positions matching TRBD2. The sample consisted of non-Treg CD4+ T cells sorted from blood. The CDR3 nucleotides are TGTGCCAGCAGCTCCCCGGGACTAGCGGGGAATGAGCAGTTCTTC. This encodes CASSSPGLAGNEQFF.